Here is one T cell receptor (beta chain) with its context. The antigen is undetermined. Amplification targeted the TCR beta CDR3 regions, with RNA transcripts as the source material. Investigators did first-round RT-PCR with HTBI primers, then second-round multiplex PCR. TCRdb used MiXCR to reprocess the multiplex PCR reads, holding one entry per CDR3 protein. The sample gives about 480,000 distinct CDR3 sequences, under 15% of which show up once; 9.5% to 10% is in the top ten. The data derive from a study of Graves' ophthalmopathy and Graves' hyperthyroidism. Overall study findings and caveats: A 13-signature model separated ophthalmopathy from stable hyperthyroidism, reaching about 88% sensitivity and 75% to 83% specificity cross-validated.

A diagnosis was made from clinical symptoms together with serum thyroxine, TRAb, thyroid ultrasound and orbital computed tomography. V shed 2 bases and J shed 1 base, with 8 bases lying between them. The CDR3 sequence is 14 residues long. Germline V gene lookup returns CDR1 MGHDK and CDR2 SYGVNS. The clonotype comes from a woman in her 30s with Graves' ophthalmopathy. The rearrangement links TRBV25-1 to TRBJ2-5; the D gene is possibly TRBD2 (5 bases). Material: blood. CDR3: CASSERLIQETQYF. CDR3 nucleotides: TGTGCCAGCAGTGAACGACTAATCCAAGAGACCCAGTACTTC.